Following are 28 T cell receptor beta chains from one sample sequenced in a study of blood T cell repertoires in COVID-19. Only in-frame clones appear in the TCRdb table, and some are missing; sequencing was by immunoSEQ multiplex PCR. The table lists over 90,000 clones, more than 75% of them singletons. The sequenced sample was peripheral blood. These receptors came from a human donor in a cohort sampled during active COVID-19.

Only a few counts were recorded for this clone. The V call is TRBV2, the J call TRBJ2-3, with 7 positions matching TRBD2. Germline values: CDR1 SNHLY, CDR2 FYNNEI. The CDR3 runs to 16 residues. V dropped 7 bases and J dropped 0; count of bases not matched to a gene: 10. The DNA of the CDR3 is TGTGCCAGCACCCCTGGGGCGGGAGCTAGCACAGATACGCAGTATTTT. Protein: CASTPGAGASTDTQYF.

The chain joins TRBV7-2 to TRBJ1-4; D is undetermined. The V and J ends lost 5 bases and 2 bases respectively, with 12 bases between them. Germline V gene data show CDR1 as SGHTA and CDR2 as FQGNSA. This CDR3 region has 15 residues. The CDR3 nucleotides read TGTGCCAGCAGCCAGTTACAGAACACTAATGAAAAACTGTTTTTT. Protein: CASSQLQNTNEKLFF.

V gene TRBV9 combines with J gene TRBJ2-2; D might be TRBD2 (5 bases). The CDR3 length is 14 residues. Germline values: CDR1 SGDLS, CDR2 YYNGEE. Trimming took off 0 bases at V and 4 bases at J, with 7 bases between the two ends. CDR3 sequence reads: CASSVDGVTGELFF. The CDR3 DNA reads as TGTGCCAGCAGCGTAGACGGGGTCACCGGGGAGCTGTTTTTT.

V usage is TRBV6-4 and J usage is TRBJ2-2; tentatively, D is TRBD1 (6 bases). This CDR3 region has 16 residues. Per the germline V gene, CDR1 is MRHNA and CDR2 is SNTAGT. Between the trimmed V and J ends, which lost 3 bases and 1 base, there was a span of 12 bases. The CDR3 nucleotides are TGTGCCAGCAGTGAATGGCGGACAGAGAACACCGGGGAGCTGTTTTTT. Its translation: CASSEWRTENTGELFF.

The gene calls are TRBV6-5 and TRBJ1-6; D is uncertain. The CDR3 runs to 16 residues. Germline CDR1 MNHEY, CDR2 SVGAGI. Trimming removed 0 bases at V and 0 bases at J, with 6 bases between. The CDR3 reads CASSYSGSSYNSPLHF. The CDR3 DNA reads as TGTGCCAGCAGTTACTCAGGGAGCTCCTATAATTCACCCCTCCACTTT.

This chain uses TRBV28 with TRBJ2-7, with 7 bases aligning to TRBD1. The CDR3 runs to 15 residues. Trimming took 6 bases from V and 0 from J; bases not matched to a gene: 8. Germline values: CDR1 MDHEN, CDR2 SYDVKM. The CDR3 is CASRTGKSVSYEQYF. The DNA for the CDR3 is TGTGCCAGCAGGACAGGGAAGTCAGTCTCCTACGAGCAGTACTTC.

The chain has TRBV5-1 and TRBJ2-3; possibly TRBD1 for D (6 bases). CDR3 length equals 15 residues. Trimming removed 2 bases at V and 2 bases at J, with 12 bases between. Germline CDR1 reads SGHRS; CDR2 reads YFSETQ. Here the CDR3 reads CASSLMGHFTDTQYF. CDR3 sequence (DNA): TGCGCCAGCAGCTTAATGGGACACTTCACAGATACGCAGTATTTT.

This chain connects TRBV11-2 to TRBJ2-1; D is perhaps TRBD1 (6 bases). The germline gives CDR1 SGHAT, CDR2 FQNNGV. The V end was cut by 1 base, the J end by 16 bases, with 14 bases between. This CDR3 spans 12 amino acids. The CDR3 is CASSLGAGDGFF. The CDR3 nucleotides read TGTGCCAGCAGCTTAGGGGCAGGGGATGGTTTCTTC.

CDR3 amino acids: CASSSNRGEYGYTF. In DNA, the CDR3 is TGTGCCAGCAGCTCCAACAGGGGCGAGTATGGCTACACCTTC. The V gene is TRBV11-2, the J gene TRBJ1-2; 7 positions match TRBD1. With V trimmed by 4 bases and J by 5 bases, 7 bases remained unmatched. Germline CDR1 reads SGHAT; CDR2 reads FQNNGV. The CDR3 loop spans 14 amino acids.

The chain recombines TRBV5-1 with TRBJ1-2; 7 bases fit TRBD1. The ends lost 4 bases at V and 2 bases at J; junction bases unmatched: 5. The CDR3 is 14 amino acids. From germline, CDR1 is SGHRS and CDR2 YFSETQ. The CDR3 spells CASSGTAQNYGYTF. In DNA form, the CDR3 reads TGCGCCAGCAGCGGGACAGCCCAGAACTATGGCTACACCTTC.

The chain couples TRBV7-7 to TRBJ2-7, with D unclear. V lost 0 bases to trimming and J lost 1 base, with 10 bases between them. This CDR3 has 15 amino acids. CDR1 SSHAT and CDR2 FNYEAQ come from the germline V gene (reference sequence). This chain's CDR3 is CASSLADGSSYEQYF. The CDR3, as DNA: TGTGCCAGCAGCTTAGCCGATGGCAGTTCCTACGAGCAGTACTTC.

This chain links TRBV18 with TRBJ2-2; D is possibly TRBD1 (6 bases). V lost 6 bases, J lost 0 bases, and 17 bases lay in between. CDR1 is KGHSH and CDR2 is LQKENI in the germline V gene. The CDR3 is 17 residues long. The CDR3 DNA sequence: TGTGCCAGCTCGCCTATTACCGGGACATCGAACACCGGGGAGCTGTTTTTT. Protein product: CASSPITGTSNTGELFF.

In the case of this clone: The sample holds other DNA sequences that translate to the same CDR3. V is TRBV6-2 or TRBV6-3 and J is TRBJ1-5; 9 bases line up with TRBD1. Germline CDR1 is MNHEY and CDR2 is SVGEGT. The CDR3 contains 14 residues. The junction had 1 base not matched to a gene; V was cut back by 5 bases and J by 2 bases. DNA of the CDR3: TGTGCCAGCAGTAGGACAGGGGGCAATCAGCCCCAGCATTTT. This encodes CASSRTGGNQPQHF.

The chain combines TRBV29-1 with TRBJ1-1; tentatively, D is TRBD1 (6 bases). CDR3 length: 14 amino acids. V was trimmed by 5 bases and J by 0 bases, leaving 13 bases between them. Germline CDR1 reads SQVTM; CDR2 reads ANQGSEA. CDR3 in amino acids: CSVKTGNMNTEAFF. DNA for the CDR3: TGCAGCGTTAAGACAGGAAACATGAACACTGAAGCTTTCTTT.

A note on this clone: Other nucleotide sequences from this sample produce the same CDR3. The DNA for the CDR3 is TGTGCCAGCAGCGTAGGAAATAGCCAAGAGACCCAGTACTTC. Its protein is CASSVGNSQETQYF. The chain joins TRBV9 to TRBJ2-5; D is unclear. This CDR3 region has 14 residues. Germline V lookup: CDR1 SGDLS, CDR2 YYNGEE. Trimming shortened V by 0 bases and J by 1 base, and 7 bases separated the two germline ends.

The rearrangement joins TRBV7-2 to TRBJ2-3, with TRBD2 as a possible D gene (5 bases). The V gene lost 1 base and the J gene lost 5 bases, with 7 bases spanning the gap. Germline CDR1 reads SGHTA; CDR2 reads FQGNSA. This CDR3 comprises 13 residues. The CDR3 nucleotides read TGTGCCAGCAGCTTAGAGAGGGAAGATACGCAGTATTTT. This translates into CASSLEREDTQYF.

The chain uses TRBV6-1 and TRBJ2-4, with D possibly matching TRBD2 (5 bases). Germline-derived CDR1 and CDR2 are MNHNS and SASEGT. CDR3 length equals 17 residues. The V end lost 0 bases, the J end lost 0 bases, and 12 bases lay between the germline ends. The CDR3 DNA follows: TGTGCCAGCAGTGAAGCCACTAGACGGCTAGCCAAAAACATTCAGTACTTC. This translates into CASSEATRRLAKNIQYF.

The J gene is TRBJ1-3, the V gene TRBV18; maybe TRBD1 (5 bases). Trimming took 2 bases from V and 0 from J, leaving 11 bases between them. This CDR3 contains 16 residues. CDR1 and CDR2 (germline): KGHSH, LQKENI. For the CDR3, the DNA is TGTGCCAGCTCACCAACAGGCCCGAGCTCTGGAAACACCATATATTTT. This codes for CASSPTGPSSGNTIYF.

The V gene is TRBV6-5, the J gene TRBJ2-7; possible D gene TRBD2, 6 bases. From germline, CDR1 is MNHEY and CDR2 SVGAGI. The CDR3 length is 15 residues. The V end was cut by 2 bases, the J end by 7 bases, with 18 bases between. As DNA, the CDR3 is TGTGCCAGCAGTTACCGGGCGGGGAGATCGGGGGAGCAGTACTTC. Its protein product is CASSYRAGRSGEQYF.

This clone was observed once. As DNA, the CDR3 is TGTGCCAGCAGCTTATCCAGGGATAATTCACCCCTCCACTTT. The encoded protein is CASSLSRDNSPLHF. The chain combines TRBV7-8 with TRBJ1-6; perhaps TRBD1 as D (5 bases). CDR1 is SGHVS and CDR2 is FQNEAQ in the germline V gene. The V gene lost 2 bases and the J gene lost 5 bases, with 7 bases spanning the gap. The CDR3 has 14 amino acids. Variable domain in full (rest from reference TRBV7-8 and TRBJ1-6): GAGVSQSPRYKVAKRGQDVALRCDPISGHVSLFWYQQALGQGPEFLTYFQNEAQLDKSGLPSDRFFAERPEGSVSTLKIQRTQQEDSAVYLCASSLSRDNSPLHFGNGTRLTVT.

V gene TRBV5-1 combines with J gene TRBJ1-2; D is unresolved. V lost 7 bases and J 7 bases, leaving 11 bases between the germline ends. Germline-derived CDR1 and CDR2 are SGHRS and YFSETQ. The CDR3 totals 11 residues. The CDR3 sequence: CASSHAAGYTF. The CDR3 region has the DNA TGCGCCAGCTCCCACGCGGCTGGCTACACCTTC. The variable domain in full, with the rest retrieved from reference TRBV5-1 and TRBJ1-2, is KAGVTQTPRYLIKTRGQQVTLSCSPISGHRSVSWYQQTPGQGLQFLFEYFSETQRNKGNFPGRFSGRQFSNSRSEMNVSTLELGDSALYLCASSHAAGYTFGSGTRLTVV.

This clone was observed many times. The chain combines TRBV7-8 with TRBJ2-3; weak D call: TRBD2 (5 bases). Germline V gene data show CDR1 as SGHVS and CDR2 as FQNEAQ. The CDR3 length is 14 residues. V was pared by 4 bases and J by 1 base, with 9 bases between. The CDR3 loop is CASSSDGGTDTQYF. The CDR3 DNA sequence: TGTGCCAGCAGCTCGGACGGGGGCACAGATACGCAGTATTTT.

V is TRBV19 and J is TRBJ1-2; 9 bases match TRBD1. V shed 5 bases and J 3 bases; nucleotides not matched to a gene: 7. CDR1 is LNHDA and CDR2 is SQIVND in the germline V gene (reference sequence). This CDR3 has 15 amino acids. CDR3 loop: CASSLTGGADYGYTF. DNA for the CDR3: TGTGCCAGTAGTCTCACAGGGGGCGCGGACTATGGCTACACCTTC.

V and J are TRBV19 and TRBJ2-7; maybe TRBD2 (6 bases). Germline values: CDR1 LNHDA, CDR2 SQIVND (reference sequence). V was clipped by 6 bases and J by 2 bases, with 17 bases between them. The CDR3 runs 15 residues. The chain's CDR3 is CASSPTGTPAYEQYF. Written as DNA, the CDR3 is TGTGCCAGTAGCCCGACCGGGACTCCAGCCTACGAGCAGTACTTC.

The V and J genes are TRBV21-1 and TRBJ2-1; TRBD2 reflects the table's D call only, with no check against the DNA. TRBV21-1 is annotated as a pseudogene. The CDR3 is 19 residues long. In DNA form, the CDR3 reads TGTGCCAGCAGCGGATCGGGGGTAGCGGGGGAGAAGACCAACAATGAGCAGTTCTTC. Protein: CASSGSGVAGEKTNNEQFF.

The chain carries TRBV7-2 and TRBJ1-2, with TRBD1 matching over 12 bases. The V and J ends lost 5 bases and 8 bases, in that order; junction bases with no gene match: 12. This CDR3 contains 16 residues. CDR1 and CDR2 from the germline V gene are SGHTA and FQGNSA. For the CDR3, the DNA is TGTGCCAGCAGCCCCCCCCCTAGGGGGACAGGGGGCGGCTACACCTTC. Protein product: CASSPPPRGTGGGYTF.

This clone has just one count. The chain combines TRBV6-2 or TRBV6-3 with TRBJ2-1; D is undetermined. This CDR3 is built from 15 residues. Trimming stripped 2 bases from V and 2 bases from J, with 10 bases between. Germline CDR1 and CDR2: MNHEY and SVGEGT. The CDR3 is CASSYQASTYNEQFF. CDR3 DNA sequence: TGTGCCAGCAGTTACCAGGCTTCTACCTACAATGAGCAGTTCTTC.

The chain couples TRBV6-2 or TRBV6-3 to TRBJ2-7; TRBD1 might be the D (6 bases). V lost 3 bases to trimming and J lost 4 bases, with 10 bases between them. This CDR3 spans 13 amino acids. Germline V gives CDR1 MNHEY, CDR2 SVGEGT. CDR3 loop: CASSYPQGYEQYF. The CDR3 nucleotides are TGTGCCAGCAGTTATCCCCAGGGGTACGAGCAGTACTTC.